This T cell receptor (beta chain) derives from a study of blood T cell repertoires in COVID-19. Clones were sequenced by immunoSEQ multiplex PCR, and TCRdb holds only the in-frame ones, with some missing. The sample yields a few hundred thousand clones, around nine tenths seen once. V dropped 1 base and J dropped 9; count of bases not matched to a gene: 7. The CDR3 consists of 15 residues. Germline CDR1 reads SGHTA; CDR2 reads FQGNSA. Source material: PBMCs or T cells enriched from blood (not recorded which). The J gene is TRBJ2-2, the V gene TRBV7-2; TRBD2 matches 8 bases. The sequence was collected from a woman in her 40s who had recovered from COVID-19. The CDR3 DNA is TGTGCCAGCAGCTTAGAAGCGACTAGCGCCCGGGAGCTGTTTTTT. Translating gives CASSLEATSARELFF.